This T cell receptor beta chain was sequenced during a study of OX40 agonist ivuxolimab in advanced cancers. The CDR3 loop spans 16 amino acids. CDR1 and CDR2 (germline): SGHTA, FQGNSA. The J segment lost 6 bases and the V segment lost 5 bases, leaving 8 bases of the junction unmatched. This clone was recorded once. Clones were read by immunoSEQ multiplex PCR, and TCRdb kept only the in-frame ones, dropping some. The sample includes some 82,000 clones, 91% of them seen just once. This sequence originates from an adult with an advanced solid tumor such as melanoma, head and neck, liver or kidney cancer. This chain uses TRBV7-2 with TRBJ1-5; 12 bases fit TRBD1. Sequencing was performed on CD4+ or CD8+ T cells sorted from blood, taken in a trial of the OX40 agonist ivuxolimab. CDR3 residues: CASSTAGTGGGQPQHF. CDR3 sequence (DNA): TGTGCCAGCAGCACAGCCGGGACAGGGGGCGGTCAGCCCCAGCATTTT.